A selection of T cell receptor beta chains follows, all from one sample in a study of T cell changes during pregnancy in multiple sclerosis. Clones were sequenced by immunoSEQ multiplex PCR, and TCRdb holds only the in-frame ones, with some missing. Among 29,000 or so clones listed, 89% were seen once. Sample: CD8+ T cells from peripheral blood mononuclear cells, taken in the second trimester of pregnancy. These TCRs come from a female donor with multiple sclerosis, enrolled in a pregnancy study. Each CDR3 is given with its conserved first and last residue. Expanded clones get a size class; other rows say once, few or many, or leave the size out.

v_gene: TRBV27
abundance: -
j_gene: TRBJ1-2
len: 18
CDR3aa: CASSPLQGQGAFKNGYTF

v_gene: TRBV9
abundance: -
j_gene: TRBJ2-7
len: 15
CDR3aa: CASSVDGTGSYEQYF

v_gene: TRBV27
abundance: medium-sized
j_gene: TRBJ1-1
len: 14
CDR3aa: CASSLSIGTGGAFF

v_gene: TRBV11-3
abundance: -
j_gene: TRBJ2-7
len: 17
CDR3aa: CASSPLGKYTGPYEQYF

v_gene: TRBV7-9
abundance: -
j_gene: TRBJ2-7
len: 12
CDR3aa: CASSLQSYEQYF

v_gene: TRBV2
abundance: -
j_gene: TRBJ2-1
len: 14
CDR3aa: CASSGVASYNEQFF

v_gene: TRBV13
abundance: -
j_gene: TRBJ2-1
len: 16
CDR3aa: CASSFFLAVSYNEQFF

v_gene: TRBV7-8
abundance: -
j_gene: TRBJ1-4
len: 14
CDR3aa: CASSRQGRGEKLFF

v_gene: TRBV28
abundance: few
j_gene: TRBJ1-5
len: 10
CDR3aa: CATGDQPQHF

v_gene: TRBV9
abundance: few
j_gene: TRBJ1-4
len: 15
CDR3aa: CASSVRGTTNEKLFF

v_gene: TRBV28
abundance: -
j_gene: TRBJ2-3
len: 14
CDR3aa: CASSGGARGDTQYF

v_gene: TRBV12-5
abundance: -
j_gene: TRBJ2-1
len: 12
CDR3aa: CASGFWENEQFF